Included here is one T cell receptor beta chain sequence, with context. As yet, its antigen is unknown. Sequencing used immunoSEQ multiplex PCR; TCRdb keeps in-frame clones, though not all of them. The data contain 80,000 to 100,000 clones, 92% of them singletons. This record belongs to a study of OX40 agonist ivuxolimab in advanced cancers. Across the whole study: Averaging 60 years in age, with a range of roughly 20 to 80, the cohort was around 85% male. Three patients, one with hepatocellular carcinoma and two with cutaneous melanoma, achieved partial responses. Study observations and caveats: Certain nonresponding patients likewise had low normalized T-cell clonal expansion.

The V end lost 8 bases, the J end lost 2 bases, and 10 bases lay between the germline ends. The CDR3 covers 12 residues. In germline, CDR1 is KGHSH, CDR2 LQKENI. The sequence was obtained from an adult with an advanced solid tumor such as melanoma, head and neck, liver or kidney cancer. The chain uses TRBV18 and TRBJ2-7; perhaps TRBD1 as D (6 bases). The sequencing used CD4+ or CD8+ T cells sorted from blood, collected in a trial of the OX40 agonist ivuxolimab. CDR3: CASRQETYEQYF. In nucleotides, the CDR3 is TGTGCCAGCCGACAGGAAACCTACGAGCAGTACTTC.